This T cell receptor (beta chain) is drawn from a study of CD8 T cells in ankylosing spondylitis. Study-wide results and limits: According to the report, clones linked to the disease were significantly enriched in matched synovial fluid samples taken from ankylosing spondylitis patients. Clones linked to disease, bearing a CD8+ phenotype, were relatively rare in peripheral blood. Characteristic, it appeared, of ankylosing spondylitis blood was a TCR beta motif of about eight highly homologous variants.

With 6 bases removed from V and 5 bases from J, the gap between germline ends came to 16 bases. The CDR3 has 14 amino acids. Preparation of TCR beta libraries was done by quantitative 5'-RACE with molecular barcodes. TCRdb ran MiXCR on the 5' RACE reads and lists one entry per CDR3 protein. The sample carries approximately 500,000 distinct CDR3 sequences, about 12% recorded once. In this sample, this clonotype turned up many times. The antigen remains undetermined. This sequence originates from a male donor with ankylosing spondylitis. The sequencing input was blood, either unsorted or a sorted T cell fraction (not recorded which). The chain joins TRBV12-3 or TRBV12-4 to TRBJ2-5; D possibly corresponds to TRBD2 (6 bases). Here the CDR3 reads CASRPTEEGETQYF. The CDR3 nucleotides read TGTGCCAGCAGACCTACGGAGGAGGGGGAGACCCAGTACTTC.